These 22 T cell receptor beta chains were sequenced from one sample in a study of blood T cell repertoires in COVID-19. The protocol was immunoSEQ multiplex PCR, while the TCRdb copy is restricted to in-frame clones and leaves out a portion. The sample lists roughly 81,000 clones, about 91% occurring once. The sample consisted of peripheral blood. The receptor set was obtained from an older man with active or convalescent COVID-19.

The rearrangement joins TRBV6-2 or TRBV6-3 to TRBJ2-3; D not resolved. Trimming stripped 5 bases from V and 2 bases from J, with 17 bases between. Germline CDR1 reads MNHEY; CDR2 reads SVGEGT. The CDR3 runs to 16 residues. CDR3 in amino acids: CASSRRLAISTDTQYF. CDR3 nucleotides: TGTGCCAGCAGTCGACGACTTGCAATCTCCACAGATACGCAGTATTTT.

This clone was seen just once. The chain employs TRBV6-6 and TRBJ1-2, with TRBD1 matching 9 bases. The CDR3 has 14 amino acids. Looked up from germline, CDR1 is MNHNY and CDR2 is SVGAGI (reference sequence). J was trimmed by 6 bases and V by 7 bases; bases with no gene match: 9. The CDR3 bases are TGTGCCAGCACCCAGGTGGACAGGGGTAATGGCTACACCTTC. Translating it yields CASTQVDRGNGYTF.

This chain joins TRBV9 and TRBJ2-1; 10 nucleotides agree with TRBD2. Germline lookup yields CDR1 SGDLS and CDR2 YYNGEE. The V gene end was trimmed by 3 bases and the J gene end by 7 bases; junction bases not matched to a gene: 10. The CDR3 contains 16 residues. In DNA form, the CDR3 reads TGTGCCAGCAGCGAAGCCCAACTAGCGGGGTCGAATGAGCAGTTCTTC. Translating gives CASSEAQLAGSNEQFF.

This chain joins TRBV5-4 and TRBJ2-5, with D perhaps TRBD1 (5 bases). Germline CDR1 SGHNT, CDR2 YYREEE (reference sequence). CDR3 length: 14 amino acids. V was shortened by 2 bases and J by 2 bases, with 10 bases between the two germline ends. CDR3 sequence reads: CASSFWGRQETQYF. Here the CDR3 DNA reads TGTGCCAGCAGCTTTTGGGGCAGACAAGAGACCCAGTACTTC.

This clone was counted a single time. The rearrangement uses TRBV19 and TRBJ1-2; 10 nucleotides align to TRBD1. Germline V gene data show CDR1 as LNHDA and CDR2 as SQIVND (reference sequence). After removal of 7 bases from V and 5 bases from J, the junction contained 13 bases not matched to a gene. The CDR3 sequence is 16 residues long. The CDR3 loop is CASKKPGQGIWYGYTF. The CDR3 nucleotides read TGTGCCAGTAAAAAGCCGGGACAGGGGATTTGGTATGGCTACACCTTC.

The chain employs TRBV2 and TRBJ2-3, with 15 positions matching TRBD2. Trimming took 3 bases from V and 2 from J; bases not matched to a gene: 12. Germline V gives CDR1 SNHLY, CDR2 FYNNEI. There are 20 residues in the CDR3. The CDR3 region has the DNA TGTGCCAGCAGTGACAAGGTGGCAGGACTAGCGGGGGGGTACACAGATACGCAGTATTTT. Translating gives CASSDKVAGLAGGYTDTQYF. The variable domain in full, completed from reference TRBV2 and TRBJ2-3, reads EPEVTQTPSHQVTQMGQEVILRCVPISNHLYFYWYRQILGQKVEFLVSFYNNEISEKSEIFDDQFSVERPDGSNFTLKIRSTKLEDSAMYFCASSDKVAGLAGGYTDTQYFGPGTRLTVL.

The chain recombines TRBV4-1 with TRBJ2-7; 10 nucleotides agree with TRBD1. The length of the CDR3 is 16 residues. V trimming: 4 bases; J trimming: 4 bases; junction bases outside the gene matches: 10. Germline V lookup: CDR1 MGHRA, CDR2 YSYEKL. The CDR3: CASSRRGGTGEYEQYF. CDR3 coding DNA: TGCGCCAGCAGCCGAAGGGGTGGGACAGGGGAATACGAGCAGTACTTC.

The J gene is TRBJ2-2, the V gene TRBV6-5; 8 nucleotides line up with TRBD2. CDR3 length: 15 amino acids. Germline CDR1 and CDR2: MNHEY and SVGAGI. Losses at the gene ends were 7 bases for V and 5 bases for J; bases not matched to a gene: 9. DNA for the CDR3: TGTGCCAGCACATTAAGCGGGGGAGAAACCGGGGAGCTGTTTTTT. Residues: CASTLSGGETGELFF.

The rearrangement uses TRBV9 and TRBJ2-1; D perhaps matches TRBD1 (5 bases). This CDR3 comprises 13 residues. Germline-derived CDR1 and CDR2 are SGDLS and YYNGEE. With 4 bases removed from V and 6 bases from J, the gap between germline ends came to 11 bases. The CDR3 DNA sequence: TGTGCCAGCAGCTCCCAAGGGGCCAATGAGCAGTTCTTC. It yields the protein CASSSQGANEQFF. Variable domain in full (rest from reference TRBV9 and TRBJ2-1): DSGVTQTPKHLITATGQRVTLRCSPRSGDLSVYWYQQSLDQGLQFLIQYYNGEERAKGNILERFSAQQFPDLHSELNLSSLELGDSALYFCASSSQGANEQFFGPGTRLTVL.

This clone is a singleton in its sample. This rearrangement joins TRBV4-1 to TRBJ1-4; TRBD1 agrees at 7 bases. The germline V gene has CDR1 MGHRA and CDR2 YSYEKL. This CDR3 is 15 amino acids long. V was clipped by 5 bases and J by 6 bases; unmatched bases: 9. The CDR3 protein is CASSYTTGWDEKLFF. In DNA, the CDR3 is TGCGCCAGCAGCTACACGACAGGGTGGGATGAAAAACTGTTTTTT.

Note on this clone: The same CDR3 also results from other DNA sequences found in this sample. This chain connects TRBV19 to TRBJ1-2; weak D call: TRBD1 (5 bases). Germline-derived CDR1 and CDR2 are LNHDA and SQIVND (reference sequence). The CDR3 extends over 13 amino acids. The V end lost 2 bases, the J end lost 3 bases, and 7 bases lay between the germline ends. CDR3 residues: CASSIQGDYGYTF. As DNA, the CDR3 is TGTGCCAGTAGTATACAGGGCGACTATGGCTACACCTTC.

The J gene is TRBJ2-2, the V gene TRBV4-2, with TRBD2 identical over 9 bases. Per germline, CDR1 LGHNA and CDR2 YNFKEQ. J lost 1 base, V lost 5 bases, and 11 bases had no gene match. The CDR3 loop spans 18 amino acids. CDR3 loop: CASSSSLAGVENTGELFF. CDR3 coding DNA: TGTGCCAGCAGCTCGAGCTTAGCGGGGGTGGAGAACACCGGGGAGCTGTTTTTT.

The J gene is TRBJ1-5, the V gene TRBV27; a possible D gene is TRBD1 (5 bases). Between the trimmed V and J ends, which lost 5 bases and 8 bases, there was a span of 13 bases. The CDR3 spans 13 residues. CDR1 is MNHEY, CDR2 SMNVEV, per germline (reference sequence). The CDR3 region is CASSKQVREPQHF. The CDR3 bases are TGTGCCAGCAGTAAACAGGTCAGGGAGCCCCAGCATTTT.

The rearrangement uses TRBV7-9 and TRBJ1-1, with 7 bases fitting TRBD1. From germline, CDR1 is SEHNR and CDR2 FQNEAQ (reference sequence). The CDR3 loop spans 14 amino acids. With 4 bases clipped from V and 5 bases from J, the junction kept 7 bases outside the gene matches. CDR3 region: CASSSQGRRTEAFF. CDR3 in DNA: TGTGCCAGCAGCTCACAGGGGAGGCGGACTGAAGCTTTCTTT.

The chain links TRBV12-3 or TRBV12-4 to TRBJ1-1, with D perhaps TRBD1 (5 bases). This CDR3 has 13 residues. Trimming took 3 bases from V and 3 from J, leaving 8 bases between them. As DNA, the CDR3 is TGTGCCAGCAGTTTCGGCAGGGACACTGAAGCTTTCTTT. The encoded protein is CASSFGRDTEAFF.

The chain is built from TRBV6-6 and TRBJ1-6; D uncertain. Germline CDR1 MNHNY, CDR2 SVGAGI (reference sequence). V was pared by 11 bases and J by 7 bases, with 15 bases between. There are 13 residues in the CDR3. CDR3 in DNA: TGTGCCGAGACGGCAGCGTTGAATTCACCCCTCCACTTT. As protein: CAETAALNSPLHF.

This clone has a handful of counts. The chain links TRBV5-6 to TRBJ2-5; TRBD1 agrees at 11 bases. CDR3 size: 16 residues. Germline CDR1 is SGHDT and CDR2 is YYEEEE. Trimming at V came to 0 bases and at J to 6 bases, leaving 7 bases not matched to a gene. The CDR3 DNA follows: TGTGCCAGCAGCTTGGCCGGACAGGGGGCTTCAAAGACCCAGTACTTC. This codes for CASSLAGQGASKTQYF. Combining the CDR3 with reference TRBV5-6 and TRBJ2-5 gives the whole variable domain DAGVTQSPTHLIKTRGQQVTLRCSPKSGHDTVSWYQQALGQGPQFIFQYYEEEERQRGNFPDRFSGHQFPNYSSELNVNALLLGDSALYLCASSLAGQGASKTQYFGPGTRLLVL.

The chain has TRBV18 and TRBJ1-5; 10 bases fit TRBD1. Trimming took 3 bases from V and 9 from J; bases not matched to a gene: 2. The CDR3 runs to 13 residues. Looked up from germline, CDR1 is KGHSH and CDR2 is LQKENI. CDR3 in amino acids: CASSPDRGWPQHF. The CDR3 bases are TGTGCCAGCTCACCGGACAGGGGGTGGCCCCAGCATTTT.

J is TRBJ2-1 and V is TRBV6-5; 12 bases match TRBD2. The J segment lost 6 bases and the V segment lost 7 bases, leaving 4 bases of the junction unmatched. The CDR3 is made up of 14 amino acids. CDR1 is MNHEY and CDR2 is SVGAGI in the germline V gene. CDR3 DNA: TGTGCCAGCACGCTAGCGGGGGGGAGCAATGAGCAGTTCTTC. Its protein is CASTLAGGSNEQFF.

The J gene is TRBJ2-5, the V gene TRBV2, with D perhaps matching TRBD1 (6 bases). CDR3 length: 15 residues. Germline CDR1 is SNHLY and CDR2 is FYNNEI. V shed 3 bases and J shed 1 base, with 12 bases lying between them. The DNA for the CDR3 is TGTGCCAGCAGTGATCGGATAGGGGGCCAAGAGACCCAGTACTTC. As protein: CASSDRIGGQETQYF.

The chain combines TRBV7-9 with TRBJ2-3; D gene uncertain. V lost 1 base and J 5 bases, leaving 10 bases between the germline ends. CDR3 length: 14 residues. CDR1 and CDR2 (germline): SEHNR, FQNEAQ (reference sequence). This chain's CDR3 is CASSLEAALDTQYF. DNA for the CDR3: TGTGCCAGCAGCTTAGAGGCGGCCCTAGATACGCAGTATTTT.

The chain has TRBV6-2 or TRBV6-3 and TRBJ2-2, with 7 nucleotides matching TRBD1. The CDR3 runs 16 residues. Trimming at V came to 0 bases and at J to 5 bases, leaving 6 bases not matched to a gene. Germline assignment: CDR1 MNHEY and CDR2 SVGEGT. The CDR3 here is CASSYSGGRVTGELFF. The CDR3 DNA reads as TGTGCCAGCAGTTACTCAGGGGGCAGGGTAACCGGGGAGCTGTTTTTT.